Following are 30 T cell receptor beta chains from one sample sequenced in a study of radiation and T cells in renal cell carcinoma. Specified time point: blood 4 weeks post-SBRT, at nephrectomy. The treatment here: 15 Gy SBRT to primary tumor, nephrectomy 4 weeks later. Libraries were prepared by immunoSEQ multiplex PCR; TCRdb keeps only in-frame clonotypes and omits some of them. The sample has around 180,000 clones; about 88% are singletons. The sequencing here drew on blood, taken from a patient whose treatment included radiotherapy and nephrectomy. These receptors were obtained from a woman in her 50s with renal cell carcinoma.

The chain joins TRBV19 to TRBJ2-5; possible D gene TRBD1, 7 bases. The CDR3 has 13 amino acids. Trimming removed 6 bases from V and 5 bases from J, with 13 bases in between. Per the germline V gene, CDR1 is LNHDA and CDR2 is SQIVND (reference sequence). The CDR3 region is CASRGGGRETQYF. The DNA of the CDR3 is TGTGCCAGTAGAGGAGGGGGCAGGGAGACCCAGTACTTC. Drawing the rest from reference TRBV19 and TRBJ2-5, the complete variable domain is DGGITQSPKYLFRKEGQNVTLSCEQNLNHDAMYWYRQDPGQGLRLIYYSQIVNDFQKGDIAEGYSVSREKKESFPLTVTSAQKNPTAFYLCASRGGGRETQYFGPGTRLLVL.

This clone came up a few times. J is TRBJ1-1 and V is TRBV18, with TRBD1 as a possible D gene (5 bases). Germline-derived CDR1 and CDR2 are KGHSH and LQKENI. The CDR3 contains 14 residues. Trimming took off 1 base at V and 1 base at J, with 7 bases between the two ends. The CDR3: CASSPQGPNTEAFF. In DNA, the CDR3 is TGTGCCAGCTCACCACAGGGACCGAACACTGAAGCTTTCTTT.

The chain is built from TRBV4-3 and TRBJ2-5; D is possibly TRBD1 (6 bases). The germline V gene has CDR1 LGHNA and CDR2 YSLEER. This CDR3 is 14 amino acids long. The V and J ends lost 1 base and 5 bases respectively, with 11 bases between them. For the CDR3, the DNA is TGCGCCAGCAGCCAAGCCCAGGGGATGGAGACCCAGTACTTC. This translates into CASSQAQGMETQYF.

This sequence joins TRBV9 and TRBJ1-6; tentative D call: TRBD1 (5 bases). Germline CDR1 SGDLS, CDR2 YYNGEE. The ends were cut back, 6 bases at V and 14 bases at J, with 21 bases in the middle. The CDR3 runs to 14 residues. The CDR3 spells CASKHTGGGLTLHF. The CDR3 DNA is TGTGCCAGCAAACATACGGGGGGAGGGTTAACCCTCCACTTT.

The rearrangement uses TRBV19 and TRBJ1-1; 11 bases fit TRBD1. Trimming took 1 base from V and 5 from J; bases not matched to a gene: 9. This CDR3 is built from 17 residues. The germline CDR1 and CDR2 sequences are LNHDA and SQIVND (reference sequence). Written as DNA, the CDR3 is TGTGCCAGTAGTATAGTTCCGGACAGGGGGCGATGGACTGAAGCTTTCTTT. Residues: CASSIVPDRGRWTEAFF.

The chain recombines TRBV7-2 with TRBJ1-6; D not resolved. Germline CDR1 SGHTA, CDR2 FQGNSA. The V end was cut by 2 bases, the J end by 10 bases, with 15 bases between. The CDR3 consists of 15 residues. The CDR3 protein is CASSLKGGETSPLHF. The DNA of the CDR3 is TGTGCCAGCAGCTTAAAAGGCGGTGAGACATCACCCCTCCACTTT.

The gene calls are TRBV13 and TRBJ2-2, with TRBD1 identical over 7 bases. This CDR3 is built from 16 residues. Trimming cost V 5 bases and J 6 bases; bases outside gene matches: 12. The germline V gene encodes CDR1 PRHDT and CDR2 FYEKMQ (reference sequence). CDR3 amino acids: CASSRPGTVRAGELFF. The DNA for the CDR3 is TGTGCCAGCAGCCGCCCCGGGACAGTAAGAGCCGGGGAGCTGTTTTTT.

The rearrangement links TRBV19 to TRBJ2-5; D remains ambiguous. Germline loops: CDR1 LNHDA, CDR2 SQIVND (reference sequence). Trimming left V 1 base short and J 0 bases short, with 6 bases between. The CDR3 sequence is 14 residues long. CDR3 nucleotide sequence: TGTGCCAGTAGTATAGGTCCCGACCAAGAGACCCAGTACTTC. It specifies CASSIGPDQETQYF.

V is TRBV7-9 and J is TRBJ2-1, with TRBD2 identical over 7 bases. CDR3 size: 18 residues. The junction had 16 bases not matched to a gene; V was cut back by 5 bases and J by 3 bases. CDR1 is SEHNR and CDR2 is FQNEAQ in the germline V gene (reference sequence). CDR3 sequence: CASSRTNLAVDFYNEQFF. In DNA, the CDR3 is TGTGCCAGCAGCCGGACTAATCTAGCGGTCGATTTCTACAATGAGCAGTTCTTC.

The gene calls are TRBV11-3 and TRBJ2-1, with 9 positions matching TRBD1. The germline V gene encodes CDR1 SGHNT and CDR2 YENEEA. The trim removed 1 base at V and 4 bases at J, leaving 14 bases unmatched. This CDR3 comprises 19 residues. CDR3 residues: CASSLGSRQGGSLYNEQFF. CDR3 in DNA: TGTGCCAGCAGCTTAGGGTCGCGACAGGGGGGTAGTTTATACAATGAGCAGTTCTTC.

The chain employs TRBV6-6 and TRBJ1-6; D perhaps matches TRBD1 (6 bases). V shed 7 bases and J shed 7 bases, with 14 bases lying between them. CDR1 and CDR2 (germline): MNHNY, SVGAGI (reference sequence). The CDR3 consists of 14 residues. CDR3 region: CASTDRWSNSPLHF. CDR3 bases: TGTGCCAGCACAGACAGGTGGTCGAATTCACCCCTCCACTTT.

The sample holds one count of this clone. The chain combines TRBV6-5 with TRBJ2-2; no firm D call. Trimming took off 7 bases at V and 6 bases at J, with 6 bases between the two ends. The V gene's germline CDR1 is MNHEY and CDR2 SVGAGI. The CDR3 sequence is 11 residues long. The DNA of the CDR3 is TGTGCCAGCAAGTTAGCCGGGGAGCTGTTTTTT. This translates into CASKLAGELFF.

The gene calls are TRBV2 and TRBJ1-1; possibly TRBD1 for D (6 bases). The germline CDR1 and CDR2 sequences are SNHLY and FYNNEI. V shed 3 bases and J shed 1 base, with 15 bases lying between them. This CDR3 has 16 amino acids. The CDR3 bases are TGTGCCAGCAGTGAGCAGGGGTTAGTTGAGAACACTGAAGCTTTCTTT. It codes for CASSEQGLVENTEAFF.

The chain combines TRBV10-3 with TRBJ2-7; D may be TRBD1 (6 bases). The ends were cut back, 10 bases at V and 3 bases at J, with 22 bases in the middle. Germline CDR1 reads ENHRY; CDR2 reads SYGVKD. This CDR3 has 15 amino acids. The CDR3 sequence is CATRTPPQGHYEQYF. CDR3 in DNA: TGTGCCACCCGAACCCCGCCACAGGGCCACTACGAGCAGTACTTC.

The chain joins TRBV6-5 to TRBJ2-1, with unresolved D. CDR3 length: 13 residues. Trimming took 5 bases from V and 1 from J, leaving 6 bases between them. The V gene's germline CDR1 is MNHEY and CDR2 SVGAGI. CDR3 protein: CASSPRSYNEQFF. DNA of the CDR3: TGTGCCAGCAGTCCGAGGTCCTACAATGAGCAGTTCTTC.

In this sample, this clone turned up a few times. The DNA for the CDR3 is TGTGCCAGTAGTCTGAGGGAGGGTAGCAATCAGCCCCAGCATTTT. Residues: CASSLREGSNQPQHF. This chain joins TRBV19 and TRBJ1-5; D not certain. Germline V CDR1 and CDR2: LNHDA, SQIVND (reference sequence). The CDR3 covers 15 residues. The V gene lost 5 bases and the J gene lost 0 bases, with 11 bases spanning the gap.

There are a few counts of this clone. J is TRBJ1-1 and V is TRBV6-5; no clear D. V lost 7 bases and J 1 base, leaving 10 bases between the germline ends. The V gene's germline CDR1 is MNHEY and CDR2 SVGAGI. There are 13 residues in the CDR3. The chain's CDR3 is CASTPAGNTEAFF. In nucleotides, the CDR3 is TGTGCCAGCACTCCCGCGGGGAACACTGAAGCTTTCTTT.

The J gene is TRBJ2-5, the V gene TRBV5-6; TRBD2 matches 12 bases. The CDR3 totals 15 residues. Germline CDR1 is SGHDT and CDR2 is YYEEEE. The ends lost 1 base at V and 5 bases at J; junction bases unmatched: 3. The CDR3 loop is CASSLRLAGGETQYF. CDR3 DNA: TGTGCCAGCAGCTTGCGTCTAGCGGGGGGGGAGACCCAGTACTTC.

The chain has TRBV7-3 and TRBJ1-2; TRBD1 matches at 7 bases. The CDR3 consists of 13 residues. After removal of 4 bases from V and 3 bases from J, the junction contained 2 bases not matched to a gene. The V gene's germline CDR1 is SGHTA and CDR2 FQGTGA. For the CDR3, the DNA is TGTGCCAGCAGCTACGACAGGGACTATGGCTACACCTTC. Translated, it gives CASSYDRDYGYTF. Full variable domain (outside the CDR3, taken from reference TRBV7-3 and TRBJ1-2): GAGVSQTPSNKVTEKGKYVELRCDPISGHTALYWYRQSLGQGPEFLIYFQGTGAADDSGLPNDRFFAVRPEGSVSTLKIQRTERGDSAVYLCASSYDRDYGYTFGSGTRLTVV.

Here the CDR3 reads CASSLSSGATYEQYF. DNA of the CDR3: TGTGCCAGCAGCTTATCGAGCGGGGCCACCTACGAGCAGTACTTC. This chain uses TRBV7-8 with TRBJ2-7; 7 bases agree with TRBD2. The germline V gene has CDR1 SGHVS and CDR2 FQNEAQ. The CDR3 extends over 15 amino acids. The trim removed 2 bases at V and 2 bases at J, leaving 6 bases unmatched.

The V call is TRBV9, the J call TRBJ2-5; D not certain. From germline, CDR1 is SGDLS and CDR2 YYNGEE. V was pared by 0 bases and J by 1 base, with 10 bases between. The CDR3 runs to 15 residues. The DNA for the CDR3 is TGTGCCAGCAGCGTAGCGGGTCTCTTCCAAGAGACCCAGTACTTC. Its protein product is CASSVAGLFQETQYF.

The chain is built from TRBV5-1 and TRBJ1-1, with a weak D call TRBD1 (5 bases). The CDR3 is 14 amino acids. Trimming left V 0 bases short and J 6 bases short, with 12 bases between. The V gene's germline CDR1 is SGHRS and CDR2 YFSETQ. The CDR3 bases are TGCGCCAGCAGCTTGGTGTCGGGGCAGCCTGAAGCTTTCTTT. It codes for CASSLVSGQPEAFF. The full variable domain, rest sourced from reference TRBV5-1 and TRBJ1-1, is KAGVTQTPRYLIKTRGQQVTLSCSPISGHRSVSWYQQTPGQGLQFLFEYFSETQRNKGNFPGRFSGRQFSNSRSEMNVSTLELGDSALYLCASSLVSGQPEAFFGQGTRLTVV.

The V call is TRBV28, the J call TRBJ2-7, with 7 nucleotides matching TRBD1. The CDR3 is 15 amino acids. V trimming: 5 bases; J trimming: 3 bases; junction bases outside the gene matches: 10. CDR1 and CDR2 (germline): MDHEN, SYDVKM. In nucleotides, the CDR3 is TGTGCCAGCAGTGGGACAGCTTCTGCCTACTACGAGCAGTACTTC. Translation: CASSGTASAYYEQYF.

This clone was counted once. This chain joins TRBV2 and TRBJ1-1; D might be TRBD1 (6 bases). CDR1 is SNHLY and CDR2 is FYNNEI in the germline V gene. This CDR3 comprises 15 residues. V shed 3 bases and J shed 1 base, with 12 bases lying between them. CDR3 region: CASSEGGRSNTEAFF. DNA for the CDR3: TGTGCCAGCAGTGAGGGGGGCAGGTCGAACACTGAAGCTTTCTTT.

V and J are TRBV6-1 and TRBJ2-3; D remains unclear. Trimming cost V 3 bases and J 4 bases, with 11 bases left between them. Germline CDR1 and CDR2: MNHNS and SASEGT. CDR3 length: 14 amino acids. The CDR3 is CASSDVGVADTQYF. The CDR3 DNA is TGTGCCAGCAGTGATGTTGGGGTCGCAGATACGCAGTATTTT.

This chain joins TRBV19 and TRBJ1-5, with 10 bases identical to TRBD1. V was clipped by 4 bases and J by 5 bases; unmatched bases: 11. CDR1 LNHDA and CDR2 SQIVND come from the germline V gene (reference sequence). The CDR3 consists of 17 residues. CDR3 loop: CASSKLRGQGSDQPQHF. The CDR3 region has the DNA TGTGCCAGTAGTAAGCTGAGGGGACAGGGGTCCGATCAGCCCCAGCATTTT.

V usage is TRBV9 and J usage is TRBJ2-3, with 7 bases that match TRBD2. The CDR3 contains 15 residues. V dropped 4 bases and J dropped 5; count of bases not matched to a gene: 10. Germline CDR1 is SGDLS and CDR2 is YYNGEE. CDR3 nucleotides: TGTGCCAGCAGCCCCCCGGGCGGGGGTGTAGATACGCAGTATTTT. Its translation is CASSPPGGGVDTQYF.

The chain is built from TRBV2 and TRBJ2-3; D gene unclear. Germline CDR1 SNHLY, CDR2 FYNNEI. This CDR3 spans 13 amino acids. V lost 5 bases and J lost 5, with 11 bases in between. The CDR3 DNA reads TGTGCCAGCAGTATCGCAGGTGGAGATACGCAGTATTTT. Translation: CASSIAGGDTQYF.

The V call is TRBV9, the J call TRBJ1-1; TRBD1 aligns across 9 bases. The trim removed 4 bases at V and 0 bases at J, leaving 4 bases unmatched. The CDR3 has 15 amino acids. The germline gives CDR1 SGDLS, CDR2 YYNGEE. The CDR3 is CASSPQGALNTEAFF. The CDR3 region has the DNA TGTGCCAGCAGCCCACAGGGGGCGCTGAACACTGAAGCTTTCTTT.

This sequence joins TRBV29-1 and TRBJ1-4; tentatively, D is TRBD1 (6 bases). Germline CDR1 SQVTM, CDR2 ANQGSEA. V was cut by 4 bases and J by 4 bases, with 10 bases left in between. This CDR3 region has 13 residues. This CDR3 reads CSVGQANNEKLFF. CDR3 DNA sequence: TGCAGCGTTGGACAGGCAAATAATGAAAAACTGTTTTTT.